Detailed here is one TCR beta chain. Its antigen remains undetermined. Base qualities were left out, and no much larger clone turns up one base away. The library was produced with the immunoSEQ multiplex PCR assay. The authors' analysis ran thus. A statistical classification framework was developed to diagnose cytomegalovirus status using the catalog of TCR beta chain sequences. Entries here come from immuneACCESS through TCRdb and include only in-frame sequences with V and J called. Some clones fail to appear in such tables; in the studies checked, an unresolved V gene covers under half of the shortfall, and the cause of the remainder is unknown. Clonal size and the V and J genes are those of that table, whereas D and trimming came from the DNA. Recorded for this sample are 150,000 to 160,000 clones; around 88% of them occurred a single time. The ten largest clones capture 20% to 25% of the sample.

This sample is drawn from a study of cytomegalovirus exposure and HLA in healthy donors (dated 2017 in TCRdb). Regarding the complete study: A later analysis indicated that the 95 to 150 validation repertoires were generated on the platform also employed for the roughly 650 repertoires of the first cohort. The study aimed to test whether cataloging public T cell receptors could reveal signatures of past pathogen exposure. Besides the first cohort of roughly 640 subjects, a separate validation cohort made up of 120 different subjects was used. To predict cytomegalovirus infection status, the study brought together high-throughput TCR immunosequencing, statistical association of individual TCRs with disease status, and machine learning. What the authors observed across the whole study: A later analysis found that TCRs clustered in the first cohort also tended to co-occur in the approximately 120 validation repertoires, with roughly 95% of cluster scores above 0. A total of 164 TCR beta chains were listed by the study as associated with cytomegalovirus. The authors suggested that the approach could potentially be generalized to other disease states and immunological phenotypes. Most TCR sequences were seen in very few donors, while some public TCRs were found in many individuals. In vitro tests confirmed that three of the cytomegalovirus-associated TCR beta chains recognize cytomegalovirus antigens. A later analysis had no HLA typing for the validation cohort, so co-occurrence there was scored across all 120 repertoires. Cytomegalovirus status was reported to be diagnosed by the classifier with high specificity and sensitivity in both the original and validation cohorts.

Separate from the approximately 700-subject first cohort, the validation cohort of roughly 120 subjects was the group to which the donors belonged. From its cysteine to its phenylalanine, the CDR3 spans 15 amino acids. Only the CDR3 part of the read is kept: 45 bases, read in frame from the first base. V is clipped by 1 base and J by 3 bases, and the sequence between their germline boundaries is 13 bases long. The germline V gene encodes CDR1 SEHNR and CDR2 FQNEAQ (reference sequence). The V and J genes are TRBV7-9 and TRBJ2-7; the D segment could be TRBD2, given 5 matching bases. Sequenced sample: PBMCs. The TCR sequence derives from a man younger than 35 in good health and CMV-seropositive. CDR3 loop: CASSLGGVLSYEQYF. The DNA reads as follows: TGTGCCAGCAGCTTAGGGGGAGTATTAAGCTACGAGCAGTACTTC.